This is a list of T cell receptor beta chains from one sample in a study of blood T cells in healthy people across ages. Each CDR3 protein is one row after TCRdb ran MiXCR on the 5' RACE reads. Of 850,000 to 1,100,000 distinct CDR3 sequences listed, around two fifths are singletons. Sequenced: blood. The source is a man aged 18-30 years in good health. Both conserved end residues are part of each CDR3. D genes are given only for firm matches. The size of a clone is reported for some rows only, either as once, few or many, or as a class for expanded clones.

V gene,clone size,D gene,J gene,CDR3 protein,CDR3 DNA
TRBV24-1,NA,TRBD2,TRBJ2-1,CATSDPGLAGGSYNEQFF,TGTGCCACCAGTGACCCAGGACTAGCGGGGGGTTCCTACAATGAGCAGTTCTTC
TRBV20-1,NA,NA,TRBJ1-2,CSARDLRGTFYGYTF,TGCAGTGCTAGAGATCTCCGGGGTACCTTCTATGGCTACACCTTC
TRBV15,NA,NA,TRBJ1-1,CATSRGGLETEAFF,TGTGCCACCAGCAGAGGGGGGCTTGAGACTGAAGCTTTCTTT
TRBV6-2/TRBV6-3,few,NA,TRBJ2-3,CASSYSSRGKSTDTQYF,TGTGCCAGCAGTTACTCCTCCAGAGGGAAGAGCACAGATACGCAGTATTTT
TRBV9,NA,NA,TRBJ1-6,CASSPGGSGMDSPLHF,TGTGCCAGCAGCCCCGGAGGGTCGGGCATGGATTCACCCCTCCACTTT
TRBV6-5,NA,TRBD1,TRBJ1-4,CASSPTGVLREKLFF,TGTGCCAGCAGTCCGACAGGGGTACTTAGGGAAAAACTGTTTTTT
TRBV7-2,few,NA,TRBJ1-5,CASSLGTLNNQPQHF,TGTGCCAGCAGCTTAGGGACACTAAACAATCAGCCCCAGCATTTT
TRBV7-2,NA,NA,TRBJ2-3,CASSLVGQTSTDTQYF,TGTGCCAGCAGCTTAGTCGGGCAGACAAGCACAGATACGCAGTATTTT
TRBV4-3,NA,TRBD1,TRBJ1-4,CASSLGTGINEKLFF,TGCGCCAGCAGCCTAGGGACAGGGATTAATGAAAAACTGTTTTTT
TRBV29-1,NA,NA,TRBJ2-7,CSGRDGTYNEQYF,TGCAGCGGGAGGGACGGCACCTACAATGAGCAGTACTTC
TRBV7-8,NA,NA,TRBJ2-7,CASSPKSGAQINNEQYF,TGTGCCAGCAGCCCCAAATCAGGGGCGCAAATTAACAATGAGCAGTACTTC
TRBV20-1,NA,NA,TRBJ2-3,CSAKLGGTDTQYF,TGCAGTGCTAAACTAGGAGGCACAGATACGCAGTATTTT
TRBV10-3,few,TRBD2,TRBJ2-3,CATRLGLADTDTQYF,TGTGCCACGAGACTAGGACTAGCGGACACAGATACGCAGTATTTT
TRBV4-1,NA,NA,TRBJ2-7,CASSQGQGSYNEQYF,TGCGCCAGCAGCCAAGGGCAGGGCTCCTACAATGAGCAGTACTTC
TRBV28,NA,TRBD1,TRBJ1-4,CASSTGTGATNEKLFF,TGTGCCAGCAGCACCGGGACAGGGGCAACTAATGAAAAACTGTTTTTT
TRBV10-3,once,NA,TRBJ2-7,CATSLNGYEQYF,TGTGCCACCAGTCTTAACGGTTACGAGCAGTACTTC
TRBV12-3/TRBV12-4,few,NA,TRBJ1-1,CASGSVPWTEAFF,TGTGCCTCTGGGTCCGTACCCTGGACTGAAGCTTTCTTT
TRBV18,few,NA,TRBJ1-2,CASSPGSTGKNGYTF,TGTGCCAGCTCACCAGGTTCAACAGGGAAGAACGGCTACACCTTC
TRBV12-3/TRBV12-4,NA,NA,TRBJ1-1,CASSRWTHGAFF,TGTGCCAGCAGCAGATGGACCCACGGAGCTTTCTTT
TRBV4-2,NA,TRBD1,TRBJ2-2,CASSPRQGGNTGELFF,TGTGCCAGCAGCCCGCGACAGGGTGGAAACACCGGGGAGCTGTTTTTT
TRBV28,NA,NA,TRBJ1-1,CASDAAGSLPRRAFF,TGTGCCAGCGACGCTGCCGGGTCGCTCCCTAGGAGAGCTTTCTTT
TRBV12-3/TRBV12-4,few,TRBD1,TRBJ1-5,CASSLGSGGFDQPQHF,TGTGCCAGCAGTTTAGGATCAGGGGGTTTCGATCAGCCCCAGCATTTT
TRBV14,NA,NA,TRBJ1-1,CASSTTEATGDTEAFF,TGTGCCAGCAGCACCACGGAGGCCACTGGGGACACTGAAGCTTTCTTT
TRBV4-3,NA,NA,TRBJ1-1,CASSQDLSGPLNTEAFF,TGCGCCAGCAGCCAAGATCTTTCGGGACCCCTGAACACTGAAGCTTTCTTT
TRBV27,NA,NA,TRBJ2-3,CASSLSDGNTDTQYF,TGTGCCAGCAGTTTATCGGACGGGAACACAGATACGCAGTATTTT
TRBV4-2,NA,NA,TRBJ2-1,CASSQRPTPVAVDEQFF,TGTGCCAGCAGCCAGAGGCCCACCCCGGTTGCGGTCGATGAGCAGTTCTTC
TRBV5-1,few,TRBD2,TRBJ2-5,CASSEGSGGSQETQYF,TGCGCCAGCAGTGAAGGTAGCGGGGGTTCCCAAGAGACCCAGTACTTC